These 25 T cell receptor beta chains originate from one sample sequenced in a study of immune heterogeneity within non-small cell lung tumors. CDR3 of TCR beta was amplified by multiplex PCR that used 32 V and 13 J primers. TCRdb reprocessed the multiplex PCR reads via MiXCR and lists one record per CDR3 protein. This sample carries around 2,000 distinct CDR3 sequences, 30% of them seen once, and the ten largest clones take 13%. Bulk tumor genomic DNA served as template, at roughly 600 ng per sample. Doctors removed several biopsies from each primary tumor during surgery, keeping them far apart. Patients went through curative surgery, and their non-small cell lung cancer was untreated and newly diagnosed. What was sequenced was lung tumor tissue. These receptors all come from a woman aged 45-65 years with non-small cell lung cancer.

This chain connects TRBV19 to TRBJ1-2; no reliable D call. The V end was cut by 5 bases, the J end by 6 bases, with 16 bases between. The CDR3 contains 14 residues. Germline CDR1 LNHDA, CDR2 SQIVND (reference sequence). The CDR3 here is CASSGSTGYHGYTF. As DNA, the CDR3 is TGTGCCAGTAGTGGCAGTACGGGTTACCATGGCTACACCTTC.

This clonotype has only a few counts. This chain links TRBV12-3 or TRBV12-4 with TRBJ2-3; 12 positions match TRBD2. The CDR3 sequence is 16 residues long. V lost 6 bases, J lost 2 bases, and 6 bases stayed unmatched. Here the CDR3 DNA reads TGTGCCAGCAGCCAAAGGACTAGCGGGATCACAGATACGCAGTATTTT. The encoded protein is CASSQRTSGITDTQYF.

The chain joins TRBV11-2 to TRBJ2-5; D is ambiguous. The CDR3 contains 14 residues. Germline lookup yields CDR1 SGHAT and CDR2 FQNNGV. The V gene lost 0 bases and the J gene lost 2 bases, with 7 bases spanning the gap. The CDR3 spells CASSLDWGQETQYF. DNA of the CDR3: TGTGCCAGCAGCTTAGATTGGGGACAAGAGACCCAGTACTTC.

The rearrangement uses TRBV7-2 and TRBJ1-1; 9 bases are a match to TRBD1. This CDR3 has 15 amino acids. The germline CDR1 and CDR2 sequences are SGHTA and FQGNSA. Germline trimming cut 7 bases from V and 0 bases from J; bases unmatched to any gene: 6. CDR3 sequence: CASKPGQGMNTEAFF. Written as DNA, the CDR3 is TGTGCCAGCAAACCAGGACAGGGGATGAACACTGAAGCTTTCTTT.

The gene calls are TRBV5-8 and TRBJ2-1; 8 positions match TRBD1. V shed 4 bases, J shed 5 bases, and the junction held 11 bases outside the gene matches. This CDR3 has 16 amino acids. The germline V gene encodes CDR1 SGHTS and CDR2 YDEGEE. The CDR3 nucleotides are TGTGCCAGCAGCAAGCCTCCGGACAGGGTACACAATGAGCAGTTCTTC. Its translation is CASSKPPDRVHNEQFF.

By sample share, this clonotype is medium-sized. The chain recombines TRBV6-1 with TRBJ1-2, with D unresolved. Trimming removed 6 bases at V and 4 bases at J, with 9 bases between. From germline, CDR1 is MNHNS and CDR2 SASEGT. This CDR3 is built from 12 residues. The CDR3 DNA is TGTGCCAGCAGCCCCCCAAGCTATGGCTACACCTTC. It is translated as CASSPPSYGYTF.

In regard to this clonotype: One junction end does not reproduce the germline sequence, and a read error may be involved. The chain joins TRBV2 to TRBJ1-6, with no clear D. The CDR3 loop spans 15 amino acids. Looked up from germline, CDR1 is SNHLY and CDR2 is FYNNEI. The CDR3 reads CASSLLGPRNSPIHF. In DNA, the CDR3 is TGTGCCAGCAGCCTACTTGGGCCTAGGAATTCACCCATCCACTTT.

The gene calls are TRBV11-2 and TRBJ2-5; 9 nucleotides match TRBD1. Germline V gene sequence: CDR1 SGHAT, CDR2 FQNNGV. J lost 2 bases, V lost 6 bases, and 7 bases had no gene match. The CDR3 extends over 15 amino acids. The CDR3 nucleotides read TGTGCCAGCAGACTCCGGGACAGGGTGCAAGAGACCCAGTACTTC. Protein: CASRLRDRVQETQYF.

This clonotype is termed medium-sized. V is TRBV5-6 and J is TRBJ2-3, with D perhaps TRBD1 or TRBD2 (5 bases each). Germline-derived CDR1 and CDR2 are SGHDT and YYEEEE. The V end lost 0 bases, the J end lost 6 bases, and 11 bases lay between the germline ends. The CDR3 totals 14 residues. As DNA, the CDR3 is TGTGCCAGCAGCTTGGCCAACTGGGGGGATACGCAGTATTTT. It translates to CASSLANWGDTQYF.

The chain carries TRBV5-6 and TRBJ2-3, with D unresolved. V lost 4 bases to trimming and J lost 2 bases, with 5 bases between them. The CDR3 sequence is 12 residues long. The germline CDR1 and CDR2 sequences are SGHDT and YYEEEE. CDR3 region: CASSTTTDTQYF. The CDR3 coding sequence is TGTGCCAGCAGCACGACCACAGATACGCAGTATTTT.

A remark on this clonotype: Since a much larger clone is just one base distant, this may be a read error. The rearrangement joins TRBV6-2 or TRBV6-3 to TRBJ1-1, with a possible D match to TRBD1 (5 bases). Per germline, CDR1 MNHEY and CDR2 SVGEGT. V lost 5 bases and J 1 base, leaving 14 bases between the germline ends. The CDR3 totals 15 residues. The CDR3 loop is CASSADTEKNTEAFF. For the CDR3, the DNA is TGTGCCAGCAGTGCGGACACCGAGAAGAACACTGAAGCTTTCTTT.

In its sample, this clonotype is large. V gene TRBV20-1 combines with J gene TRBJ2-7; D possibly corresponds to TRBD2 (6 bases). CDR1 is DFQATT and CDR2 is SNEGSKA in the germline V gene (reference sequence). V was pared by 5 bases and J by 5 bases, with 22 bases between. CDR3 size: 15 residues. The CDR3 here is CSAEGVASVYNEQYF. The CDR3, as DNA: TGCAGTGCTGAGGGCGTGGCTAGCGTCTACAACGAGCAGTACTTC.

The rearrangement uses TRBV5-1 and TRBJ1-1; 9 nucleotides align to TRBD1. After removal of 4 bases from V and 4 bases from J, the junction contained 5 bases not matched to a gene. The CDR3 length is 14 residues. The germline gives CDR1 SGHRS, CDR2 YFSETQ. This CDR3 reads CASSPGQGSTEAFF. CDR3 DNA sequence: TGCGCCAGCAGCCCGGGACAGGGTAGCACTGAAGCTTTCTTT.

This clonotype has just a few counts. The CDR3 DNA is TGTGCCAGCAGCGCTTCAGGGGGGGGAAACACCATATATTTT. Translated, it gives CASSASGGGNTIYF. The rearrangement uses TRBV7-9 and TRBJ1-3, with TRBD1 identical over 7 bases. Germline loops: CDR1 SEHNR, CDR2 FQNEAQ (reference sequence). The CDR3 is 14 amino acids. V lost 5 bases and J lost 4; bases outside the gene matches: 5. The whole variable domain, filled in from reference TRBV7-9 and TRBJ1-3, reads DTGVSQNPRHKITKRGQNVTFRCDPISEHNRLYWYRQTLGQGPEFLTYFQNEAQLEKSRLLSDRFSAERPKGSFSTLEIQRTEQGDSAMYLCASSASGGGNTIYFGEGSWLTVV.

For this clonotype: A read error is possible here, since a much larger clone lies one base away. The chain combines TRBV28 with TRBJ1-4; tentative D call: TRBD1 (5 bases). The CDR3 totals 15 residues. Germline loops: CDR1 MDHEN, CDR2 SYDVKM. The ends were cut back, 7 bases at V and 8 bases at J, with 20 bases in the middle. The CDR3 protein is CASTLVQGGREKLFF. The DNA of the CDR3 is TGTGCCAGCACCCTGGTGCAGGGCGGCCGGGAAAAACTGTTTTTT. The complete variable domain, with remaining parts taken from reference TRBV28 and TRBJ1-4, reads DVKVTQSSRYLVKRTGEKVFLECVQDMDHENMFWYRQDPGLGLRLIYFSYDVKMKEKGDIPEGYSVSREKKERFSLILESASTNQTSMYLCASTLVQGGREKLFFGSGTQLSVL.

V usage is TRBV2 and J usage is TRBJ2-5; TRBD1 matches 8 bases. CDR1 and CDR2 (germline): SNHLY, FYNNEI. The junction had 7 bases not matched to a gene; V was cut back by 5 bases and J by 5 bases. This CDR3 contains 14 residues. The CDR3 bases are TGTGCCAGCAGTCGGACAGGGCCGGGGGAGACCCAGTACTTC. Residues: CASSRTGPGETQYF.

This clonotype has more than one count but fewer than ten. The chain uses TRBV28 and TRBJ1-4; D might be TRBD1 (5 bases). The germline CDR1 and CDR2 sequences are MDHEN and SYDVKM. Trimming pared 7 bases from V and 0 bases from J, leaving 18 bases between. The CDR3 has 17 residues. In DNA form, the CDR3 reads TGTGCCAGCACCCCCCTTGCAGGGTCAGCAACTAATGAAAAACTGTTTTTT. Translation: CASTPLAGSATNEKLFF.

This clonotype was seen a few times. The chain joins TRBV4-2 to TRBJ2-1; no reliable D call. Trimming shortened V by 0 bases and J by 7 bases, and 13 bases separated the two germline ends. Per the germline V gene, CDR1 is LGHNA and CDR2 is YNFKEQ. This CDR3 spans 15 amino acids. CDR3 bases: TGTGCCAGCAGCCAAGATTCTCTGGCGTCAAATGAGCAGTTCTTC. This codes for CASSQDSLASNEQFF.

V gene TRBV28 combines with J gene TRBJ2-2; D not certain. There are 15 residues in the CDR3. The V gene's germline CDR1 is MDHEN and CDR2 SYDVKM. V gave up 6 bases and J gave up 0 bases, with 11 bases separating them. The chain's CDR3 is CASRPPGSNTGELFF. For the CDR3, the DNA is TGTGCCAGCAGACCCCCCGGATCGAACACCGGGGAGCTGTTTTTT.

By share of the sample, this clonotype is large. The rearrangement joins TRBV28 to TRBJ1-3; D unclear. Germline V lookup: CDR1 MDHEN, CDR2 SYDVKM. Trimming took 3 bases from V and 0 from J, leaving 15 bases between them. The CDR3 has 17 amino acids. The chain's CDR3 is CASSFVGLTFSGNTIYF. The DNA for the CDR3 is TGTGCCAGCAGTTTTGTCGGATTAACCTTCTCTGGAAACACCATATATTTT. Filled out from reference TRBV28 and TRBJ1-3, the complete variable domain reads DVKVTQSSRYLVKRTGEKVFLECVQDMDHENMFWYRQDPGLGLRLIYFSYDVKMKEKGDIPEGYSVSREKKERFSLILESASTNQTSMYLCASSFVGLTFSGNTIYFGEGSWLTVV.

V is TRBV7-2 and J is TRBJ2-1, with D perhaps matching TRBD2 (6 bases). Per the germline V gene, CDR1 is SGHTA and CDR2 is FQGNSA. Trimming left V 3 bases short and J 8 bases short, with 14 bases between. This CDR3 contains 14 residues. CDR3 region: CASSFPGGLDEQFF. As DNA, the CDR3 is TGTGCCAGCAGCTTCCCCGGGGGTTTAGATGAGCAGTTCTTC.

The rearrangement links TRBV28 to TRBJ2-2; maybe TRBD2 (5 bases). From germline, CDR1 is MDHEN and CDR2 SYDVKM. The CDR3 extends over 13 amino acids. Trimming took 8 bases from V and 5 from J, leaving 12 bases between them. CDR3 in amino acids: CASEGYKTGELFF. DNA for the CDR3: TGTGCCAGCGAGGGCTACAAGACCGGGGAGCTGTTTTTT.

In this sample, this clonotype turned up a few times. J is TRBJ1-5 and V is TRBV2, with D possibly matching TRBD1 (6 bases). V shed 4 bases and J shed 7 bases, with 11 bases lying between them. Germline CDR1 SNHLY, CDR2 FYNNEI. The CDR3 covers 13 residues. Written as DNA, the CDR3 is TGTGCCAGCAGTGCCACAGGGAAACAGCCCCAGCATTTT. Translated, it gives CASSATGKQPQHF.

In this sample, this clonotype turned up a few times. The J gene is TRBJ1-6, the V gene TRBV30; D may be TRBD1 (5 bases). V was trimmed by 0 bases and J by 3 bases, leaving 12 bases between them. The CDR3 has 16 residues. Per germline, CDR1 GTSNPN and CDR2 SVGIG (reference sequence). CDR3 sequence: CAWSVPGAGYNSPLHF. CDR3 coding DNA: TGTGCCTGGAGTGTACCTGGGGCAGGCTATAATTCACCCCTCCACTTT.

The J gene is TRBJ2-5, the V gene TRBV5-1; D is unresolved. The V end lost 3 bases, the J end lost 4 bases, and 13 bases lay between the germline ends. The CDR3 has 14 amino acids. Germline values: CDR1 SGHRS, CDR2 YFSETQ. The CDR3 DNA is TGCGCCAGCAGCTACCTCCACCCGGGAGAGACCCAGTACTTC. Translated: CASSYLHPGETQYF.